This TCR beta chain was sequenced for a study of T cell responses to AZD1222 COVID-19 vaccine. Study information: Second-dose schedules of about 4 or about 12 weeks were combined. Overall study findings and caveats: Females outnumbered males among donors, who were mostly white British; clonal diversity was possibly underestimated. Baseline testing showed seropositivity in only a handful of AZD1222 recipients. Only after the peak T cell response were repertoires sampled.

Germline-derived CDR1 and CDR2 are SGHTA and FQGTGA. Germline trimming cut 4 bases from V and 15 bases from J; bases unmatched to any gene: 6. The CDR3 loop spans 12 amino acids. About this clone: Its target is unknown.

The table came from immunoSEQ multiplex PCR; TCRdb's copy has only in-frame clones and leaves some out. The repertoire has about 100,000 clones, about 92% of them found once; the top ten carry around 1.2%. Sample: peripheral blood, taken on day 0 of AZD1222 vaccination. The receptor was derived from an adult in good health. The V gene is TRBV7-3, the J gene TRBJ2-1; 10 bases fit TRBD2. The CDR3 is CASSSTGTSVFF. Here the CDR3 DNA reads TGTGCCAGCAGCTCAACCGGGACTAGCGTGTTCTTC.